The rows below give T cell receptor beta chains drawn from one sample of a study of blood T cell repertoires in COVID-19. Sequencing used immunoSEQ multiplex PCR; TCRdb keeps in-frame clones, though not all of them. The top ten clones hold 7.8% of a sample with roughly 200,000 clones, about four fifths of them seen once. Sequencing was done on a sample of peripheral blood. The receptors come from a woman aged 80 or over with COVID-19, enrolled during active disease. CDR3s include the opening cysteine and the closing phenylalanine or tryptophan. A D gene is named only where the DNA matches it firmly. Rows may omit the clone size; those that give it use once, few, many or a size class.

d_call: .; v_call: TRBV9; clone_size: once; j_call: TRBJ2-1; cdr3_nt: TGTGCCAGCAGCGTAGGGAGGGAGACGGGGGAGCAGTTCTTC; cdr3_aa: CASSVGRETGEQFF
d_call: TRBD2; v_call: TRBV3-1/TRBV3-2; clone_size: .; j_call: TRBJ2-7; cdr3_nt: TGTGCCAGCAGCCAAGATATCGCTAGCGGCTCCTACGAGCAGTACTTC; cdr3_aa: CASSQDIASGSYEQYF
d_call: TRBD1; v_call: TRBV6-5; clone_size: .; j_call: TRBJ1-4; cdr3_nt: TGTGCCAGCAGTAAACCAGGGGGTCCTAATGAAAAACTGTTTTTT; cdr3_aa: CASSKPGGPNEKLFF
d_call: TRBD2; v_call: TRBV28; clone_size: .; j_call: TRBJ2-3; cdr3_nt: TGTGCCAGCAGTCCCGGGACTAGCGGAGACACAGATACGCAGTATTTT; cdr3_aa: CASSPGTSGDTDTQYF
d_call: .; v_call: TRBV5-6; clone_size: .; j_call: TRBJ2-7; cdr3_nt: TGTGCCAGCAGCTTGGTCGCGGCTAGGTCCTACGAGCAGTACTTC; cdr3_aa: CASSLVAARSYEQYF
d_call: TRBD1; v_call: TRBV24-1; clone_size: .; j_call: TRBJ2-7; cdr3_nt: TGTGCCACCAGTGCCAGACAGGGGGCCGAGCAGTACTTC; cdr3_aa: CATSARQGAEQYF
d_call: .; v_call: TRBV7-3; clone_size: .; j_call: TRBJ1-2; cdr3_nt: TGTGCCAGCAGCTTGACGGGGGTTGGCGGCTACACCTTC; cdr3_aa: CASSLTGVGGYTF
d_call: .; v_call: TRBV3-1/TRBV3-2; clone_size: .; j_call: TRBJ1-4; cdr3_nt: TGTGCCAGCAGCCCTTATGCTTCTAGTGAAAAACTGTTTTTT; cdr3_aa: CASSPYASSEKLFF
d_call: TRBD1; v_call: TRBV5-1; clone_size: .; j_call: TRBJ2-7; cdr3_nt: TGCGCCAGCGGCGGACAGGGGTCCTACGAGCAGTACTTC; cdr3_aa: CASGGQGSYEQYF
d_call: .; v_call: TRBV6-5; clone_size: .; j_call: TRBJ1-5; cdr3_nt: TGTGCCAGCAGGGGCAGGGATCAGCCCCAGCATTTT; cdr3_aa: CASRGRDQPQHF
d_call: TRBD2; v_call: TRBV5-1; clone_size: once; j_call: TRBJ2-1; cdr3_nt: TGCGCCAGCAGCCGCGGGGGTGCCACCTACAATGAGCAGTTCTTC; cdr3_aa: CASSRGGATYNEQFF
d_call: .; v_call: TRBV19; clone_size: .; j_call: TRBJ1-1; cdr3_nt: TGTGCCAGTAGTATACACTCGGGTCGAAACACTGAAGCTTTCTTT; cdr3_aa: CASSIHSGRNTEAFF
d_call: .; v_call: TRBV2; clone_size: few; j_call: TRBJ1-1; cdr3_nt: TGTGCCAGCAGTTCCGAGCCCCGGGGACGGGGGTACACTGAAGCTTTCTTT; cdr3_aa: CASSSEPRGRGYTEAFF
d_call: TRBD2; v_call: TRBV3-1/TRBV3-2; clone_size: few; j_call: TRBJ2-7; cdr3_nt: TGTGCCAGCAGCCAAGGACTAGCGGACGAGCAGTACTTC; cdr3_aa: CASSQGLADEQYF
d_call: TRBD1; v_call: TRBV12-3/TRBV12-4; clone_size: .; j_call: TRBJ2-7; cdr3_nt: TGTGCCAGCAGGGGGACAGGCCTACGCGAGCAGTACTTC; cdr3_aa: CASRGTGLREQYF
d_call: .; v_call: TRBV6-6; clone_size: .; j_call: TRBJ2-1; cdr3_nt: TGTGCCAGCAGGAACCCAGGGTGGGACAATGAGCAGTTCTTC; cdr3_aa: CASRNPGWDNEQFF
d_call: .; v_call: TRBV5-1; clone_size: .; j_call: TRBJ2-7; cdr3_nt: TGCGCCAGCAGCTTGGCCGCAGGGATTGAGTACGAGCAGTACTTC; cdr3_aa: CASSLAAGIEYEQYF
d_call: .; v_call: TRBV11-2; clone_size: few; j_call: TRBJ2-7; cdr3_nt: TGTGCCAGCAGCAAGAGGGCGCGGACTACCGACGACGAGCAGTACTTC; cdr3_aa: CASSKRARTTDDEQYF
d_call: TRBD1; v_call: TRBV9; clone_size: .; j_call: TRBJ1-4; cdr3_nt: TGTGCCAGCTCCCTGGGACAGGGCGGAAATGAAAAACTGTTTTTT; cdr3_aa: CASSLGQGGNEKLFF
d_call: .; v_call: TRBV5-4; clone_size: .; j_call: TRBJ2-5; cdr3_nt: TGTGCCAGCAGCTTGGGAGGGATTTCTGGTGAGACCCAGTACTTC; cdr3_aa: CASSLGGISGETQYF
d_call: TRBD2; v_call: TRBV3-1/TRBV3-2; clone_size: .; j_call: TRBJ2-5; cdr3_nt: TGTGCCAGCAGCGTTTTAGCGGGCGGGCAAGAGACCCAGTACTTC; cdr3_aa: CASSVLAGGQETQYF
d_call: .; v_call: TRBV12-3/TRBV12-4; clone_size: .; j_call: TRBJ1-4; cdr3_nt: TGTGCCAGCAGTTTCTCGGGGAAAAAACTGTTTTTT; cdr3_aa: CASSFSGKKLFF
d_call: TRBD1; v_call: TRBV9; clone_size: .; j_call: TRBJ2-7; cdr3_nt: TGTGCCAGCAGCTCCGGGACAGGGACCTACGAGCAGTACTTC; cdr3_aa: CASSSGTGTYEQYF
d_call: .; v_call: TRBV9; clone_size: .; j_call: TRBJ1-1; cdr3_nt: TGTGCCAGCAGCGTAGATCAGGGGACTGAAGCTTTCTTT; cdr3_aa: CASSVDQGTEAFF
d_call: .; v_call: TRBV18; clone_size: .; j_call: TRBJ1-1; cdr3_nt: TGTGCCAGCTCACCAATGACAAGCCGAGAAGCTTTCTTT; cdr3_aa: CASSPMTSREAFF
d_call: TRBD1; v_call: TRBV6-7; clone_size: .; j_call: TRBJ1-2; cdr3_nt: TGTGCCAGCAGTTACCCCGGACAGGGACATGGCTACACCTTC; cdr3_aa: CASSYPGQGHGYTF
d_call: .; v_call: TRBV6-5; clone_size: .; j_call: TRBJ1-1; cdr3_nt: TGTGCCAGCAGGGTATCCCAGGGGAACGCTTTCTTT; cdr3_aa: CASRVSQGNAFF
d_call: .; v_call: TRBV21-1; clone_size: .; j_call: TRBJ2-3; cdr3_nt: TGTGCCAGCAGCAAATACCCGGTTTTCGGTCTAGCGGGTGGTCCAGATACGCAGTATTTT; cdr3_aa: CASSKYPVFGLAGGPDTQYF
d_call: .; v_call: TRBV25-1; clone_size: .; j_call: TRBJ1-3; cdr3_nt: TGTGCCAGCAGTGACAGACGGAGCTCTGGAAACACCATATATTTT; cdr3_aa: CASSDRRSSGNTIYF
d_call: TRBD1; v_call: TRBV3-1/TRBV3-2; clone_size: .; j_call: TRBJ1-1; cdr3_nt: TGTGCCAGCAGGGGGTTTGAGCAGGGGGGTGAAGCTTTCTTT; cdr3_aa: CASRGFEQGGEAFF
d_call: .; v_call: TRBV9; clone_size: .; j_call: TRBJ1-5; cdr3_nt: TGTGCCAGCAGCGTAGACGGGTCAGGCAATCAGCCCCAGCATTTT; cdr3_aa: CASSVDGSGNQPQHF
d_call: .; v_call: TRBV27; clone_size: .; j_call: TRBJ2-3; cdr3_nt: TGTGCCAGCACCTTAGCCGTCGGTCCCTCCCGAGAGTATTTT; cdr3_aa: CASTLAVGPSREYF
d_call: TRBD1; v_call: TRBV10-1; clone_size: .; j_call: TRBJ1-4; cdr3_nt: TGCGCCAGCAGTGGAGCAACAGGGGGGAGTGAAAAACTGTTTTTT; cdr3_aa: CASSGATGGSEKLFF
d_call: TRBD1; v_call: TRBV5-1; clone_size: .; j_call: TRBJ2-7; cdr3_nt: TGCGCCAGCCGGACCTCCGCCGGGACAGGACGAATCTACGAGCAGTACTTC; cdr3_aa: CASRTSAGTGRIYEQYF
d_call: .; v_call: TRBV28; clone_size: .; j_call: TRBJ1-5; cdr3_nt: TGTGCCAGCAGCAAGTGGGCTCAGCCCCAGCATTTT; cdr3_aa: CASSKWAQPQHF
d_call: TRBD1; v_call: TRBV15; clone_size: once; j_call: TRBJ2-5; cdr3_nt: TGTGCCACCAGCAGAGATCTTAGTCGAGCGGGGACAGGGGAGACCCAGTACTTC; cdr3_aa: CATSRDLSRAGTGETQYF
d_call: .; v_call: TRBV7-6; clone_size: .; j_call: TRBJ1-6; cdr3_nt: TGTGCCAGCAGCCCTAGAGGTCGGGGGTCTAATTCACCCCTCCACTTT; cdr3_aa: CASSPRGRGSNSPLHF
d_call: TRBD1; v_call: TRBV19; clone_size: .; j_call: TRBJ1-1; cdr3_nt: TGTGCCAGTAGCGTCGACAGGGAAACTGAAGCTTTCTTT; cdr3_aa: CASSVDRETEAFF
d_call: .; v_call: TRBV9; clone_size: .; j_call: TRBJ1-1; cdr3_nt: TGTGCCAGCAGCGTAGCGTCGGACACTGAAGCTTTCTTT; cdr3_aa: CASSVASDTEAFF
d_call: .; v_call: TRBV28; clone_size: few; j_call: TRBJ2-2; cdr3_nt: TGTGCCAGCATCGGGGAAGGAGGTTATGGTGGGGAGCTGTTTTTT; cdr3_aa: CASIGEGGYGGELFF
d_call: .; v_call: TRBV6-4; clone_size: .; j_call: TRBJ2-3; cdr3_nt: TGTGCCAGCAGTGCCGGAGGTACGCAGTATTTT; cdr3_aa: CASSAGGTQYF
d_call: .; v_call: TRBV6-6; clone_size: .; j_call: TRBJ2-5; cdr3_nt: TGTGCCAGCAGTTTTCAGGGGGAGACCCAGTACTTC; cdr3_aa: CASSFQGETQYF
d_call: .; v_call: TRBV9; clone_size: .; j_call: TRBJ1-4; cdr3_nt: TGTGCCAGCAGCGTAGAGCGGGGCTTAGGAGAAAAACTGTTTTTT; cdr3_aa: CASSVERGLGEKLFF
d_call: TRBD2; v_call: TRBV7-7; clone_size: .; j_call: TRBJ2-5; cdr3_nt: TGTGCTAGCCGCGACCCCCCTGCGGGGGATGAGACCCAGTACTTC; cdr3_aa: CASRDPPAGDETQYF
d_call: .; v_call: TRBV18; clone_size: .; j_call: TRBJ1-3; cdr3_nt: TGTGCCAGCTCCCGGACAGCCTCTGGAAACACCATATATTTT; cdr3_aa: CASSRTASGNTIYF
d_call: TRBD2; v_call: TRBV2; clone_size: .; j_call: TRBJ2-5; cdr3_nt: TGTGCCGGACGACTAGCAGCGTACCAAGAGACCCAGTACTTC; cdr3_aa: CAGRLAAYQETQYF
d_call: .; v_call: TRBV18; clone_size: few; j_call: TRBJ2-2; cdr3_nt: TGTGCCAGCTCACCAACGGGAGTGAACACCGGGGAGCTGTTTTTT; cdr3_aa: CASSPTGVNTGELFF
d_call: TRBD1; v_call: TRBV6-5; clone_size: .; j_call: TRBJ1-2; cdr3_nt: TGTGCCACCCGGAGGGACAGGAATGGCTACACCTTC; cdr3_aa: CATRRDRNGYTF
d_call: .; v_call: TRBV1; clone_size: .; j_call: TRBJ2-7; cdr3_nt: TGCACCAGCAGCCCGCCCCCCGGAGGGAAGCGCCACGAGCAGTACTTC; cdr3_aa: CTSSPPPGGKRHEQYF
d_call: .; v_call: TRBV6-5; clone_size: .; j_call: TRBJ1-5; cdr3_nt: TGTGCCAGCAGTTACACGGGGGAGGATCAGCCCCAGCATTTT; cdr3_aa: CASSYTGEDQPQHF
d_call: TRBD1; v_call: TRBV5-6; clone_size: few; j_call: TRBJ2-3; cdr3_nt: TGTGCCAGCAGGGACAGGGGGGGAGATACGCAGTATTTT; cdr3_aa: CASRDRGGDTQYF
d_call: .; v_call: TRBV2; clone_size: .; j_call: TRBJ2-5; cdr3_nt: TGTGCCAGCAGGGCACAAAGCCAGTACTTC; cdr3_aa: CASRAQSQYF
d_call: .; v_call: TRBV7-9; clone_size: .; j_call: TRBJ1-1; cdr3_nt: TGTGCCGTCGGGGAAATGAACACTGAAGCTTTCTTT; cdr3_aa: CAVGEMNTEAFF
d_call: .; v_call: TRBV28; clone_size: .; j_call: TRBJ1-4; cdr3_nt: TGTGCCAGCAGTTTCCTCGGGGGAGCAACTAATGAAAAACTGTTTTTT; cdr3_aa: CASSFLGGATNEKLFF
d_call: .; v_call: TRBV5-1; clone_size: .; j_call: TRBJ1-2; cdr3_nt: TGCGCCAGCAGCAGAGGGAGGGGCCTTAACTATGGCTACACCTTC; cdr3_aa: CASSRGRGLNYGYTF
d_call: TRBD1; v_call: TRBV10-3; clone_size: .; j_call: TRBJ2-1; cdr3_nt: TGTGCCACAACCAAGAGCCGGGACAGAGCTACCTACAATGAGCAGTTCTTC; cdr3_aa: CATTKSRDRATYNEQFF
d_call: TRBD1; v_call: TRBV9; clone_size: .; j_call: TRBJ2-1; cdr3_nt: TGTGCCAGCAGCGTAGGACAGGGGGCGTACAATGAGCAGTTCTTC; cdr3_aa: CASSVGQGAYNEQFF
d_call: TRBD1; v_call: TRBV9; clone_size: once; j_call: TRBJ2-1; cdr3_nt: TGTGCCAGCAGCACCCAGGGGGATGAGCAGTTCTTC; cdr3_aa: CASSTQGDEQFF
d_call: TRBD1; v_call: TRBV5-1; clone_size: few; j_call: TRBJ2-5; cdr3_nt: TGCGCCAGCAGCTCAATAACGGACAGGGGTGTGGAGACCCAGTACTTC; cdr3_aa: CASSSITDRGVETQYF
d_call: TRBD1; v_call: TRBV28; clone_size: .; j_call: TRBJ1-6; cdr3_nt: TGTGCCAGCAGCTATCCTCTCTTTACAGGGGCGCGATCACCCCTCCACTTT; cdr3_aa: CASSYPLFTGARSPLHF